These 6 T cell receptor beta chains originate from one sample sequenced in a study of blood T cells in healthy people across ages (dated by TCRdb to about 2015). The library was generated by 5' RACE. Instrument on record: Illumina HiSeq 2500. A second PCR of about 7 to 12 cycles was performed with a sample-barcoded 5' primer and a J-beta primer mix. In TCRdb, the public reads were trimmed at Q25 with fastp and aligned with MiXCR, with productive beta chains retained. Merged by CDR3 protein, the rows form single entries marked with the most common genes and DNA. In all, the sample holds about 900,000 distinct CDR3 sequences, and 62% of those were seen once. In total, the top ten clones hold about a quarter of the sample. The sequenced sample was blood. The receptor source for this set is a young man in good health.

The chain links TRBV28 to TRBJ2-7; D is undetermined. The length of the CDR3 is 15 residues. The ends were cut back, 6 bases at V and 3 bases at J, with 18 bases in the middle. Germline V lookup: CDR1 MDHEN, CDR2 SYDVKM. The CDR3 protein is CASSRPRLRRYEQYF. CDR3 bases: TGTGCCAGCAGCCGCCCCCGACTTCGCCGCTACGAGCAGTACTTC.

In this sample, this clonotype turned up a few times. This rearrangement joins TRBV13 to TRBJ2-1; D unresolved. There are 13 residues in the CDR3. V was clipped by 1 base and J by 4 bases, with 5 bases between them. Germline assignment: CDR1 PRHDT and CDR2 FYEKMQ (reference sequence). The CDR3 region has the DNA TGTGCCAGCAGCTTAGACCAGTACAATGAGCAGTTCTTC. It translates to CASSLDQYNEQFF. Full variable domain (missing parts from reference TRBV13 and TRBJ2-1): AAGVIQSPRHLIKEKRETATLKCYPIPRHDTVYWYQQGPGQDPQFLISFYEKMQSDKGSIPDRFSAQQFSDYHSELNMSSLELGDSALYFCASSLDQYNEQFFGPGTRLTVL.

This clonotype was picked up a small number of times. The rearrangement uses TRBV7-2 and TRBJ2-3; 9 bases map to TRBD2. V was pared by 10 bases and J by 1 base, with 9 bases of the junction left unmatched. The V gene's germline CDR1 is SGHTA and CDR2 FQGNSA. This CDR3 comprises 15 residues. CDR3 residues: CATSPRGGGTDTQYF. CDR3 nucleotides: TGTGCCACCAGTCCGCGGGGGGGCGGCACAGATACGCAGTATTTT.

The rearrangement links TRBV6-1 to TRBJ1-5; D perhaps matches TRBD1 (5 bases). Trimming removed 4 bases at V and 1 base at J, with 11 bases between. The CDR3 runs to 15 residues. CDR1 is MNHNS, CDR2 SASEGT, per germline. CDR3 coding DNA: TGTGCCAGCAGTGGGGTTTGGGGGAGCAATCAGCCCCAGCATTTT. This sequence encodes CASSGVWGSNQPQHF.

This clonotype was recorded a few times. The chain joins TRBV20-1 to TRBJ1-2, with 7 bases lining up with TRBD1. V was clipped by 1 base and J by 8 bases; unmatched bases: 7. The germline V gene encodes CDR1 DFQATT and CDR2 SNEGSKA (reference sequence). This CDR3 comprises 13 residues. The CDR3 DNA is TGCAGTGCTAGAGGCCTGACAGGGACCGGCTACACCTTC. Encoded protein: CSARGLTGTGYTF.

Regarding this clonotype: An end of the junction does not agree with germline; a read error may underlie this. This chain links TRBV20-1 with TRBJ2-3; no reliable D call. Germline V gives CDR1 DFQATT, CDR2 SNEGSKA (reference sequence). This CDR3 is 11 amino acids long. The CDR3 here is CSSLWADTQYF. The CDR3 region has the DNA TGCAGCTCTCTGTGGGCAGATACACAGTATTTT.